This T cell receptor (beta chain) was identified during a study of shared clonotypes between healthy human individuals. Findings of the study overall: In general, naive subsets displayed greater estimated richness than memory subsets did. Since donors were few, the genetic and exposure-history diversity represented was limited.

Germline V gene data show CDR1 as SGDLS and CDR2 as YYNGEE. Trimming stripped 2 bases from V and 2 bases from J, with 14 bases between. The CDR3 extends over 16 amino acids. Of note for this clone: Its specificity is unknown.

The naive CD8 fraction comprised CD45RO-negative cells positively selected for CCR7 and excluded terminally differentiated effector memory CD45RA+ cells. The assay was carried out at the deep level. Data came from immunoSEQ multiplex PCR; TCRdb stores just in-frame clones and leaves some out. The table lists millions of clones, roughly 91% of them singletons. The sequenced sample was naive CD8+ T cells from PBMCs. The chain combines TRBV9 with TRBJ2-1; a weak D match, TRBD1 (5 bases). The sequence was obtained from a man between 18 and 35 years old in good health. Some clones in this sample may be carry-over from other donors' samples. This CDR3 reads CASSVGHLVTYNEQFF. The CDR3 DNA sequence: TGTGCCAGCAGCGTCGGACATCTTGTAACCTACAATGAGCAGTTCTTC.